The entry that follows covers one T cell receptor (beta chain) sequence. Its target is unknown. This CDR3 is built from 17 residues. Trimming removed 2 bases at V and 1 base at J, with 15 bases between. Germline values: CDR1 SGHDN, CDR2 FVKESK. This entry belongs to a study of B cell selection in AIRE deficiency. Findings of the study overall: Of about 4,000 shared Treg TCRbeta sequences, 25% to 40% were healthy-only, just over 9% patient-only. In TCRBV usage, CDR3 length and diversity, patient Tconv and Treg cells matched healthy donors.

Produced via immunoSEQ multiplex PCR; TCRdb's table is partial and in-frame only. There are more than 25,000 clones in the sample; 95% to 96% occur only once, and 0.24% lies in the top ten. Sorting defined conventional CD4 T cells as CD4+CD127+. Unrelated healthy donors provided the controls. The sequencing sample was made of CD4+CD127+ conventional T cells sorted from PBMCs. The sequence was obtained from a human donor in good health. The chain combines TRBV14 with TRBJ2-4; D might be TRBD1 (6 bases). CDR3 nucleotides: TGTGCCAGCAGCCAACAGAGGGGGATGGGGGCCAAAAACATTCAGTACTTC. Translated, it gives CASSQQRGMGAKNIQYF.